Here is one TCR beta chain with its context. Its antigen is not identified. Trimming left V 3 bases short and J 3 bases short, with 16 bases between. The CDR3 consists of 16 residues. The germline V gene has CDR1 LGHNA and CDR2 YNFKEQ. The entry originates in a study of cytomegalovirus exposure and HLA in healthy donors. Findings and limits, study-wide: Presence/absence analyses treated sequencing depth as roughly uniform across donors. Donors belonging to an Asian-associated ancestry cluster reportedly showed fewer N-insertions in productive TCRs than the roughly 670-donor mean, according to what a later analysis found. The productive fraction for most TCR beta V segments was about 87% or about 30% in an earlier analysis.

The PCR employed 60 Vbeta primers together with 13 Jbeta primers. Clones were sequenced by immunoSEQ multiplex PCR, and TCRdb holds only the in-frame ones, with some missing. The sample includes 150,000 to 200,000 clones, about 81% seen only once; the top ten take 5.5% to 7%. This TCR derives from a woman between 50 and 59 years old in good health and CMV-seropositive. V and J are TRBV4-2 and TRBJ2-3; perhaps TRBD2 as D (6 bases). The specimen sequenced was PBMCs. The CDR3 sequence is CASSHLNSGGTDTQYF. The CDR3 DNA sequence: TGTGCCAGCAGCCACCTAAATAGCGGAGGGACAGATACGCAGTATTTT.